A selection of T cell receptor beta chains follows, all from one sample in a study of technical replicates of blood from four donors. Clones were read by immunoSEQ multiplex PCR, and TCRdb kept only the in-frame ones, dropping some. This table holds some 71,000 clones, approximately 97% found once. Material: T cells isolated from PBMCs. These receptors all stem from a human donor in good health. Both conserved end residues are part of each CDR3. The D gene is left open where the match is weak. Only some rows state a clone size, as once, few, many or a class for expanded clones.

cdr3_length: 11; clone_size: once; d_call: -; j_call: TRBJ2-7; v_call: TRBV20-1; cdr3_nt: TGCAGTGCTAGACGGGGTTACGAGCAGTACTTC; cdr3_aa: CSARRGYEQYF
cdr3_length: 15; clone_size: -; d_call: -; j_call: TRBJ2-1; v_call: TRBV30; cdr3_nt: TGTGCCTGGAGGCTTTCCAGCAGGGTGTGGGATGAGCAGTTCTTC; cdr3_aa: CAWRLSSRVWDEQFF
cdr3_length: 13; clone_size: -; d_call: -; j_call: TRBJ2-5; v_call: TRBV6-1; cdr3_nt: TGTGCCAGCATCACAGGGATCCAAGAGACCCAGTACTTC; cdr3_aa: CASITGIQETQYF
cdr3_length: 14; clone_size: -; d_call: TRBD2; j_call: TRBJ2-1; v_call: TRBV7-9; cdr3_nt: TGTGCCAGCAGCAAGATAGCGGGAGGGGGTGAGCAGTTCTTC; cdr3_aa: CASSKIAGGGEQFF
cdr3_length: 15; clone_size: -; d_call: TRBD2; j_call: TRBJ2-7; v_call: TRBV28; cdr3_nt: TGTGCCAGCAGTTTTGGGTTAGCGGGAGGCTACGAGCAGTACTTC; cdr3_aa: CASSFGLAGGYEQYF
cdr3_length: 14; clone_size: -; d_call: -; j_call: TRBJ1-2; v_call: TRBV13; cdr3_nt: TGTGCCAGCAGCGACAAGGGGAGGTACTATGGCTACACCTTC; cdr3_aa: CASSDKGRYYGYTF
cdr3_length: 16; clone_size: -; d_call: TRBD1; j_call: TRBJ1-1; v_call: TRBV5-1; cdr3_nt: TGCGCCAGCAGCTTGGGACAGGGAAGTGTTGACACTGAAGCTTTCTTT; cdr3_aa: CASSLGQGSVDTEAFF
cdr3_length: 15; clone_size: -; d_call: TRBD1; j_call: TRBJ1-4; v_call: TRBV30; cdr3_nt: TGTGCCTGGAGTGTCCAGGGGGGCACTAATGAAAAACTGTTTTTT; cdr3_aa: CAWSVQGGTNEKLFF
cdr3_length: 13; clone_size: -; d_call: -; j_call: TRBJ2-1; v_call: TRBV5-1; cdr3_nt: TGCGCCAGCCGGGATACTAAAGACAATGAGCAGTTCTTC; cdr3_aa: CASRDTKDNEQFF
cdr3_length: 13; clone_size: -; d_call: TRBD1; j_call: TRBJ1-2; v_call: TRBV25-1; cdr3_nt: TGTGCCAGCAGTGGAGGGACAGGCTATGGCTACACCTTC; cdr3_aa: CASSGGTGYGYTF
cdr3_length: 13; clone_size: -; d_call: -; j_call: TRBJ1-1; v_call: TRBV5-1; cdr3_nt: TGCGCCAGCAATTATGAGGAGAACACTGAAGCTTTCTTT; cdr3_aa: CASNYEENTEAFF
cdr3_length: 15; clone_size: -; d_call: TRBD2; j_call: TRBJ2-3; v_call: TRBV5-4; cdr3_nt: TGTGCCAGCACTCGGACTAGCGGGGGTATGGATACGCAGTATTTT; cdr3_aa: CASTRTSGGMDTQYF
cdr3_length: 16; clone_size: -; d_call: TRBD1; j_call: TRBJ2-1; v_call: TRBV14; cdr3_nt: TGTGCCAGCAGCCAAGATCCAGGGACAGGGGCCTATGAGCAGTTCTTC; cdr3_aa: CASSQDPGTGAYEQFF
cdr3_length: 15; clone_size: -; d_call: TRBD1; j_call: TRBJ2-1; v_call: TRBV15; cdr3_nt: TGTGCCACCAGCAAGACAGGGAATCTTGGCAATGAGCAGTTCTTC; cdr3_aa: CATSKTGNLGNEQFF
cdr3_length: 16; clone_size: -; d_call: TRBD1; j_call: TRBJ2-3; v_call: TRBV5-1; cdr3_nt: TGCGCCAGCCGGGCCGGAAACAGGGGGCAAGCAGATACGCAGTATTTT; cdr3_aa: CASRAGNRGQADTQYF
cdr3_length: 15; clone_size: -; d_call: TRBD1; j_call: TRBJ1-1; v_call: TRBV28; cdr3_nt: TGTGCCAGCATTGTTTGGGGGACAGCGAACACTGAAGCTTTCTTT; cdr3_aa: CASIVWGTANTEAFF
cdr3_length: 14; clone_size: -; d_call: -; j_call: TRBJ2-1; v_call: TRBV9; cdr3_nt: TGTGCCAGCAGCGTAGGGGTGGGCTTCAATGAGCAGTTCTTC; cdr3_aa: CASSVGVGFNEQFF
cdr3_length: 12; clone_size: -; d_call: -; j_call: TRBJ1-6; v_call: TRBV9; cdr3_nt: TGTGCCAGCAGCGCCTCCGGGGGGGCCCTCCACTTT; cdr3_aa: CASSASGGALHF
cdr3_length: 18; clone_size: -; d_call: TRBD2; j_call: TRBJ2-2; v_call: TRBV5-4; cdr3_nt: TGTGCCAGCAGCTTGGGACTAGCGGGACACACGAACACCGGGGAGCTGTTTTTT; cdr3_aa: CASSLGLAGHTNTGELFF
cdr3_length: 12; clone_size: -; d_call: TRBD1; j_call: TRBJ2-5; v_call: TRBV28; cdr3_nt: TGTGCCAGCAGTTTGGACAGGGAGACCCAGTACTTC; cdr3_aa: CASSLDRETQYF
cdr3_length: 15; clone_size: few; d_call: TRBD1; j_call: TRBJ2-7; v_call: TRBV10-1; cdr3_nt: TGCGCCAGCAGTGAGTGGGGGACAGCCTCCTACGAGCAGTACTTC; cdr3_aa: CASSEWGTASYEQYF
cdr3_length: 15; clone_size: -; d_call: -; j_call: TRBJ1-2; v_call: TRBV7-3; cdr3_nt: TGTGCCAGCAGCTTAATGGGCAGCAATAACTATGGCTACACCTTC; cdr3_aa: CASSLMGSNNYGYTF
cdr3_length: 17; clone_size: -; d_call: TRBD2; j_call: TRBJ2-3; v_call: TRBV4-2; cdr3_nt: TGTGCCAGCAGCCAAAAGACTAGCGGAAGCAATACAGATACGCAGTATTTT; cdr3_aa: CASSQKTSGSNTDTQYF
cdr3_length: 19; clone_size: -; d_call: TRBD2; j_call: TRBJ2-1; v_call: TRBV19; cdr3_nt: TGTGCCAGCCGCAGTGACAGGGGACTAGCGGGGATGTCCTACAATGAGCAGTTCTTC; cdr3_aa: CASRSDRGLAGMSYNEQFF
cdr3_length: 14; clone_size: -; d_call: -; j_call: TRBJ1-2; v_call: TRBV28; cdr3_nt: TGTGCCAGCAGTATAGCCAAAAGGGGTTATGGCTACACCTTC; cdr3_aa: CASSIAKRGYGYTF
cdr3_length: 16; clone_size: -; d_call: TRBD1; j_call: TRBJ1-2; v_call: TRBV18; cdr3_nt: TGTGCCAGCTCACCCAACGAGAGGGGGCGAGGGTATGGCTACACCTTC; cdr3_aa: CASSPNERGRGYGYTF
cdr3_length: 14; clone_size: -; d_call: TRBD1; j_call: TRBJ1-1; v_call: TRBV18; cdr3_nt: TGTGCCAGCTCACCAGACGACAGGGTTACGGGGGCTTTCTTT; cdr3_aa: CASSPDDRVTGAFF
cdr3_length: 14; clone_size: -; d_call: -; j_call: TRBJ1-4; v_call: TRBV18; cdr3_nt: TGTGCCAGCTCGCCCCTCGGGGGAGGGGAAAAACTGTTTTTT; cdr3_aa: CASSPLGGGEKLFF
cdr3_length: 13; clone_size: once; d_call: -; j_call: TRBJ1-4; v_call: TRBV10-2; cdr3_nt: TGCGCCAGCAGTGAACTGAAGCTTGAAAAACTGTTTTTT; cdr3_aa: CASSELKLEKLFF
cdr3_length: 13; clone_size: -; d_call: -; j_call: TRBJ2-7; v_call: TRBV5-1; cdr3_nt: TGCGCCAGCAGCTCGCAGGGTTCTGGGGAGCAGTACTTC; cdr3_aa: CASSSQGSGEQYF
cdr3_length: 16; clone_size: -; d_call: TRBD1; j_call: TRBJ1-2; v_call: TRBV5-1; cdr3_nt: TGCGCCAGCAGCTTGGCCCTTGGACAGGGGCATTATGGCTACACCTTC; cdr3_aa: CASSLALGQGHYGYTF
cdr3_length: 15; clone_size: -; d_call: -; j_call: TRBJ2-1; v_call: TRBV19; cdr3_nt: TGTGCCAGTAGTAGTAGGCGAGGGGGGGGGAATGAGCAGTTCTTC; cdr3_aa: CASSSRRGGGNEQFF
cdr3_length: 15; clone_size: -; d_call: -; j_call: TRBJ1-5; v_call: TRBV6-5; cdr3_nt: TGTGCCAGCAGTTACTCGATTGGGGCCAGACAGCCCCAGCATTTT; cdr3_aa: CASSYSIGARQPQHF
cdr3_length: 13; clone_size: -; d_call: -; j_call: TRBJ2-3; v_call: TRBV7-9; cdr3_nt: TGTGCCAGCAGCTTAGCTCCCGGGGGTACGCAGTATTTT; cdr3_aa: CASSLAPGGTQYF
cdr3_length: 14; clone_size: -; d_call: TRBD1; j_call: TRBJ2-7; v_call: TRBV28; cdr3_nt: TGTGCCAGCAGGCTCTCAGGGGGAGTTTGGGAGCAGTACTTC; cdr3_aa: CASRLSGGVWEQYF
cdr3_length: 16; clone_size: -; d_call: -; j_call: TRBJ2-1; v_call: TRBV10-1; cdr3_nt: TGCGCCAGCAGTGTTGGGACTCTAAGTAACTACAATGAGCAGTTCTTC; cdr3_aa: CASSVGTLSNYNEQFF
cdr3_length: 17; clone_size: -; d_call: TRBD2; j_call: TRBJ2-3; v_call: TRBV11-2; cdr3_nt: TGTGCCAGCAGCTTCCCGACTAGCGGGAGGGACGCAGATACGCAGTATTTT; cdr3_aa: CASSFPTSGRDADTQYF
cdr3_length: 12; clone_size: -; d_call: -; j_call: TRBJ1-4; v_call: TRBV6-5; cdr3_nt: TGTGCCAGCAAGGAGGCTAATGAAAAACTGTTTTTT; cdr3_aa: CASKEANEKLFF
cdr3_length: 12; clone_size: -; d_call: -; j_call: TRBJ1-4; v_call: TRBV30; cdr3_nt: TGTGCCTGGAGTCGGACAGATGAAAAACTGTTTTTT; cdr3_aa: CAWSRTDEKLFF
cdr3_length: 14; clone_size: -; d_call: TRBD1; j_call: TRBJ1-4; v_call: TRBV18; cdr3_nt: TGTGCCAGCTCAGAGGGACAGGGAAGTGAAAAACTGTTTTTT; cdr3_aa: CASSEGQGSEKLFF
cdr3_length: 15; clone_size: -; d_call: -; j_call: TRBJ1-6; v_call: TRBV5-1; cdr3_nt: TGCGCCAGCAGCTTGGCCGGGGGGGTAAATTCACCCCTCCACTTT; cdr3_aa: CASSLAGGVNSPLHF
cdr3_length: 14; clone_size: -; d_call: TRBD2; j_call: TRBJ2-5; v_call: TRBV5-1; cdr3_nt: TGCGCCAGCGTCCCCCCCACGGGGGGGGAGACCCAGTACTTC; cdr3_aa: CASVPPTGGETQYF
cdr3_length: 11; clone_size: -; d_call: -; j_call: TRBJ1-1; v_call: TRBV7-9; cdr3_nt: TGTGCCAGCAGCCAGGGAGGGGGAGCTTTCTTT; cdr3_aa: CASSQGGGAFF